One sample yielded the 11 T cell receptor beta chains listed below, sequenced in a study of T-cell memory formation after mild COVID-19. TCRdb analysed the 5' RACE reads with MiXCR anew, one entry per CDR3 protein. The sample shows 400,000 or so distinct CDR3 sequences, approximately 20% of them seen only once. Source material: PBMCs or a T cell subset sorted from them (not recorded which). Source of these receptors: an adult woman who had mild COVID-19 (a few samples of this study predate the infection). Cell type and time point are not known.

V and J are TRBV5-5 and TRBJ1-1; D ambiguous. The V end lost 0 bases, the J end lost 4 bases, and 10 bases lay between the germline ends. Germline CDR1 reads SGHKS; CDR2 reads YYEKEE (reference sequence). The CDR3 contains 14 residues. The CDR3 sequence: CASSLDWVSTEAFF. CDR3 DNA sequence: TGTGCCAGCAGCTTGGATTGGGTCAGCACTGAAGCTTTCTTT.

The table lists this clonotype with a few counts. The V call is TRBV7-9, the J call TRBJ1-1; TRBD1 agrees at 10 bases. Trimming removed 7 bases from V and 6 bases from J; junction bases left unmatched: 8. The CDR3 extends over 14 amino acids. The germline gives CDR1 SEHNR, CDR2 FQNEAQ (reference sequence). Here the CDR3 reads CASMLGQGNSEAFF. The CDR3 bases are TGTGCCAGCATGTTGGGACAGGGGAATTCTGAAGCTTTCTTT.

The genes are TRBV4-2 and TRBJ2-3, with a possible D match to TRBD2 (6 bases). Trimming shortened V by 4 bases and J by 3 bases, and 17 bases separated the two germline ends. The CDR3 sequence is 16 residues long. Germline CDR1 and CDR2: LGHNA and YNFKEQ. The DNA for the CDR3 is TGTGCCAGCAGCCTAGCGGTGTGGGGCGGGACAGATACGCAGTATTTT. Translation gives CASSLAVWGGTDTQYF.

This clonotype was seen a few times. This chain connects TRBV7-9 to TRBJ2-2; no clear D. The CDR3 covers 13 residues. Trimming shortened V by 5 bases and J by 7 bases, and 11 bases separated the two germline ends. Germline values: CDR1 SEHNR, CDR2 FQNEAQ (reference sequence). In DNA form, the CDR3 reads TGTGCCAGCAGCCCGGGCCTAAGCGGGGAGCTGTTTTTT. Residues: CASSPGLSGELFF.

The sample holds a few counts of this clonotype. This chain joins TRBV5-1 and TRBJ1-2; D ambiguous. Trimming pared 4 bases from V and 5 bases from J, leaving 12 bases between. This CDR3 has 13 amino acids. Germline V gene sequence: CDR1 SGHRS, CDR2 YFSETQ. CDR3 DNA sequence: TGCGCCAGCAGCGCGATAATGGAGTATGGCTACACCTTC. Encoded protein: CASSAIMEYGYTF.

In its sample, this clonotype was seen a few times. The rearrangement links TRBV3-1 to TRBJ2-2; 9 positions agree with TRBD1. CDR1 LGHDT and CDR2 YNNKEL come from the germline V gene (reference sequence). The CDR3 runs 14 residues. The V gene end was trimmed by 7 bases and the J gene end by 9 bases; junction bases not matched to a gene: 9. The CDR3 DNA follows: TGTGCCAGCATGCTCGGACAGGGGTCGCGGGAGCTGTTTTTT. Translating it yields CASMLGQGSRELFF.

This clonotype was counted between two and nine times. The J gene is TRBJ1-2, the V gene TRBV29-1, with 8 bases fitting TRBD1. V trimming: 6 bases; J trimming: 1 base; junction bases outside the gene matches: 4. The length of the CDR3 is 13 residues. Germline-derived CDR1 and CDR2 are SQVTM and ANQGSEA. This CDR3 reads CSVLQGVNYGYTF. DNA for the CDR3: TGCAGCGTACTACAGGGGGTTAACTATGGCTACACCTTC.

V gene TRBV6-2 or TRBV6-3 combines with J gene TRBJ1-1; D ambiguous. The V gene lost 5 bases and the J gene lost 11 bases, with 12 bases spanning the gap. The CDR3 is 11 amino acids. Germline V CDR1 and CDR2: MNHEY, SVGEGT. The CDR3 here is CASSDILWAFF. Here the CDR3 DNA reads TGTGCCAGCAGTGACATATTGTGGGCTTTCTTT.

There are a few counts of this clonotype. The chain recombines TRBV5-1 with TRBJ2-7; 12 positions match TRBD1. The CDR3 is made up of 15 amino acids. From germline, CDR1 is SGHRS and CDR2 YFSETQ. V shed 7 bases, J shed 7 bases, and the junction held 12 bases outside the gene matches. CDR3 residues: CASGNPGQGASEQYF. CDR3 coding DNA: TGCGCCAGCGGTAATCCGGGACAGGGGGCGAGTGAGCAGTACTTC.

This clonotype has just a few counts. The rearrangement uses TRBV27 and TRBJ2-7, with 11 positions matching TRBD2. This CDR3 is 18 amino acids long. Per germline, CDR1 MNHEY and CDR2 SMNVEV (reference sequence). Unmatched junction bases numbered 13, after V lost 4 bases and J lost 2 bases. CDR3 sequence: CASSSLAGDAVSAYEQYF. Here the CDR3 DNA reads TGTGCCAGCAGTTCACTAGCGGGAGACGCGGTTTCAGCCTACGAGCAGTACTTC.

The chain has TRBV2 and TRBJ2-7; D is tentatively TRBD1 or TRBD2 (6 bases each). Trimming took off 3 bases at V and 2 bases at J, with 14 bases between the two ends. The CDR3 contains 15 residues. Per germline, CDR1 SNHLY and CDR2 FYNNEI. The CDR3 here is CASSEGGLLPYEQYF. The CDR3 DNA follows: TGTGCCAGCAGTGAGGGGGGCTTACTTCCCTACGAGCAGTACTTC.